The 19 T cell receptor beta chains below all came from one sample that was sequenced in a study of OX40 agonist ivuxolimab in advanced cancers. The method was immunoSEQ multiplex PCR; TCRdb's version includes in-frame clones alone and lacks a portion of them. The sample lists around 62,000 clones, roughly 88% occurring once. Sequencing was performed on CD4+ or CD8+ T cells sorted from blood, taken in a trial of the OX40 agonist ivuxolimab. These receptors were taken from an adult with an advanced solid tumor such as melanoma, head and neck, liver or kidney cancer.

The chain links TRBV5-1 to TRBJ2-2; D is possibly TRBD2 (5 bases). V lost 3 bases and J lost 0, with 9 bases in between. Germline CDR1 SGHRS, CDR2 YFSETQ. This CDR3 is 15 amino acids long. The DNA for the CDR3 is TGCGCCAGCAGCTACGAGGGCGCGAACACCGGGGAGCTGTTTTTT. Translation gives CASSYEGANTGELFF. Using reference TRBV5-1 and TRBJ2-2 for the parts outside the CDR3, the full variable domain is KAGVTQTPRYLIKTRGQQVTLSCSPISGHRSVSWYQQTPGQGLQFLFEYFSETQRNKGNFPGRFSGRQFSNSRSEMNVSTLELGDSALYLCASSYEGANTGELFFGEGSRLTVL.

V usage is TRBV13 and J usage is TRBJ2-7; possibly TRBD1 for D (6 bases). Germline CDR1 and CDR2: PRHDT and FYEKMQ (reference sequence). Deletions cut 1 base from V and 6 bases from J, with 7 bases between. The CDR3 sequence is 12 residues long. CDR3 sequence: CASSLAGVEQYF. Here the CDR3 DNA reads TGTGCCAGCAGCTTAGCAGGGGTCGAGCAGTACTTC.

The CDR3 DNA sequence: TGTGCCAGCAGTGGGCAGGTCGTATACAATGAGCAGTTCTTC. Its translation is CASSGQVVYNEQFF. The V and J genes are TRBV6-1 and TRBJ2-1, with D unresolved. This CDR3 has 14 amino acids. Germline lookup yields CDR1 MNHNS and CDR2 SASEGT. V lost 4 bases and J 4 bases, leaving 11 bases between the germline ends.

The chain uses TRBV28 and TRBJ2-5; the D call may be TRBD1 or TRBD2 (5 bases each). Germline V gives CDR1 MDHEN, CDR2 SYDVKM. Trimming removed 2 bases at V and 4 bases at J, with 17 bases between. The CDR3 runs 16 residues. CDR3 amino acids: CASSLAEVGVRETQYF. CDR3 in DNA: TGTGCCAGCAGTTTAGCAGAGGTGGGGGTAAGAGAGACCCAGTACTTC.

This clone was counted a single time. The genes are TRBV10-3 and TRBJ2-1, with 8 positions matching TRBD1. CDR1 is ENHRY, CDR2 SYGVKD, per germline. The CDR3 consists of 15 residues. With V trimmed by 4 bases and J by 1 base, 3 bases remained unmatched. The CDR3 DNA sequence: TGTGCCATCAGTGGAGGGACAGGTTCCTACAATGAGCAGTTCTTC. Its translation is CAISGGTGSYNEQFF.

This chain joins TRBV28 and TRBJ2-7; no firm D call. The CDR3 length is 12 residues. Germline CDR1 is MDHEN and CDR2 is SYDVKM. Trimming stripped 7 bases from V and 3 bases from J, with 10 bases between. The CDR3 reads CASTSEYYEQYF. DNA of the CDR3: TGTGCCAGCACCAGCGAATACTACGAGCAGTACTTC.

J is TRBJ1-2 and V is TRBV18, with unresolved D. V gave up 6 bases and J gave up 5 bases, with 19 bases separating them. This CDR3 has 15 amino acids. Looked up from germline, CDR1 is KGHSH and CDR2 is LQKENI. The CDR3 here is CASSPQDPLGYGYTF. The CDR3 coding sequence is TGTGCCAGCTCCCCCCAGGATCCGCTGGGATATGGCTACACCTTC.

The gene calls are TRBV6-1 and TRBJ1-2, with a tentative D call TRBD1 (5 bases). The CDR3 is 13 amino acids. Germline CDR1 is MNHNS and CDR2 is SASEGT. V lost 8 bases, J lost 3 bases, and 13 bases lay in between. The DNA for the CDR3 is TGTGCCAGCCGCGGCCCGGGGGACTATGGCTACACCTTC. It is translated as CASRGPGDYGYTF.

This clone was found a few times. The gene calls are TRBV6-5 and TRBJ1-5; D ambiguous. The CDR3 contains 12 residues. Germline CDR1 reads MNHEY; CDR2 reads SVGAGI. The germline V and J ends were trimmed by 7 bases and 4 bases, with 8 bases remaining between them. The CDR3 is CASKNGNQPQHF. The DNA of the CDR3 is TGTGCCAGCAAGAACGGGAATCAGCCCCAGCATTTT.

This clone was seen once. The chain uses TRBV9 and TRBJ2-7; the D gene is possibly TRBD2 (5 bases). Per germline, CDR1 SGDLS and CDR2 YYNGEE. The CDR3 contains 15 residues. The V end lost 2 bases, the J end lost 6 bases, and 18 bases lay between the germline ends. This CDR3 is CASSVDLVGVGEQYF. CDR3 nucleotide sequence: TGTGCCAGCAGCGTGGACCTTGTCGGGGTAGGCGAGCAGTACTTC.

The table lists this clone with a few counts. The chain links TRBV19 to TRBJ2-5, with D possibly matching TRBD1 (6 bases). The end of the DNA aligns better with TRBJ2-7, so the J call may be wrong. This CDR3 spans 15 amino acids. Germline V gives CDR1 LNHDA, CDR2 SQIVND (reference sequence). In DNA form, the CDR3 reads TGTGCCAGTAGTCCCGAAACAGGGTTTCCCTACGAGCAGTACTTC. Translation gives CASSPETGFPYEQYF.

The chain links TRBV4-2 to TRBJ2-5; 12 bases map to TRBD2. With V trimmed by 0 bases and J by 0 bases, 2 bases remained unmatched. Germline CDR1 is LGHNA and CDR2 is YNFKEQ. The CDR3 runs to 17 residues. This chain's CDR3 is CASSQDRLAGDQETQYF. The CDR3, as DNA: TGTGCCAGCAGCCAAGATCGACTAGCGGGAGACCAAGAGACCCAGTACTTC.

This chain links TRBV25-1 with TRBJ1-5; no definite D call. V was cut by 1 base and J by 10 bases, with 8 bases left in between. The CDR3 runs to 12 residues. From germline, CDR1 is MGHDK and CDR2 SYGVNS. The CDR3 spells CASSEFKGPQHF. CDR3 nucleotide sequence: TGTGCCAGCAGTGAATTTAAGGGACCCCAGCATTTT.

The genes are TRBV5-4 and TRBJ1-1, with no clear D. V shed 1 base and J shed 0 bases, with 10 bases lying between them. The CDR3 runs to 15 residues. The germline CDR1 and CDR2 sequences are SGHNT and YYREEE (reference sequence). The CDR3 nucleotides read TGTGCCAGCAGCTTGAGCGGCTCCTTGAACACTGAAGCTTTCTTT. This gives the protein CASSLSGSLNTEAFF.

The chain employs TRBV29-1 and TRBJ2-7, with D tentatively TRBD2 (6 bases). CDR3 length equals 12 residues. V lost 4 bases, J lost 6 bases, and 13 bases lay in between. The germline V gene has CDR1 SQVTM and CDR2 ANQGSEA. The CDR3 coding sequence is TGCAGCGTTGTAGTGGGGAGGCGCGAGCAGTACTTC. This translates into CSVVVGRREQYF.

CDR3 nucleotides: TGTGCCACCAAACCGGGATACTCTGGAAACACCATATATTTT. Protein: CATKPGYSGNTIYF. J is TRBJ1-3 and V is TRBV6-6; D is unclear. The CDR3 runs to 14 residues. V was cut by 10 bases and J by 0 bases, with 13 bases left in between. Germline V gene lookup returns CDR1 MNHNY and CDR2 SVGAGI (reference sequence).

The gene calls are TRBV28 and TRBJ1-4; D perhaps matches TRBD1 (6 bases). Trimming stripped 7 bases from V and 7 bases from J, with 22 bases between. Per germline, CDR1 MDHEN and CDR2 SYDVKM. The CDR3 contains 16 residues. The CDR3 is CASTIQGPGGGEKLFF. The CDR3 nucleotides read TGTGCCAGCACGATCCAGGGGCCCGGAGGTGGTGAAAAACTGTTTTTT.

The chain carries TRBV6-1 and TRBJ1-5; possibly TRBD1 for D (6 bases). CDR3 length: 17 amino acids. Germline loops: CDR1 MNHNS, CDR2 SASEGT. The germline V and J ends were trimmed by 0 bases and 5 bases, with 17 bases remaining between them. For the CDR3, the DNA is TGTGCCAGCAGTGAAGCTTGGGGGGGCGGTGGTGATCAGCCCCAGCATTTT. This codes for CASSEAWGGGGDQPQHF.

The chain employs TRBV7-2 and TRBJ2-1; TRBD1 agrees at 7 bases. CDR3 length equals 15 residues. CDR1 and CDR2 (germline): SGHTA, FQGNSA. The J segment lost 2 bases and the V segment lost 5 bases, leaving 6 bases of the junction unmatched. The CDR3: CASSRDQGAYNEQFF. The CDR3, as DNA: TGTGCCAGCAGCCGGGACCAGGGGGCCTACAATGAGCAGTTCTTC. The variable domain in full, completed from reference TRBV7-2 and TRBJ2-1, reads GAGVSQSPSNKVTEKGKDVELRCDPISGHTALYWYRQSLGQGLEFLIYFQGNSAPDKSGLPSDRFSAERTGGSVSTLTIQRTQQEDSAVYLCASSRDQGAYNEQFFGPGTRLTVL.